This T cell receptor beta chain was recorded in a study of beta chain features in type 1 diabetes. This clone was seen ten or more times. Every donor had blood drawn once into heparin, about 116 mL on average. Purity of each sorted population was above 95%. The authors reverse transcribed all of the isolated RNA, so sequencing captured expressed TCRB transcripts. Some clones are missing from TCRdb's copy, which holds only in-frame ones; the method was immunoSEQ multiplex PCR. Among about 160,000 clones listed, 7.5% to 10% were seen once. The sequence derives from a man between 18 and 35 years old in good health. The material sequenced was central memory CD4+ T cells from blood.

The CDR3 reads CSVGAETQYF. CDR3 DNA sequence: TGCAGCGTGGGGGCGGAGACCCAGTACTTC. This chain connects TRBV29-1 to TRBJ2-5; D may be TRBD1 (6 bases). In germline, CDR1 is SQVTM, CDR2 ANQGSEA. The germline V and J ends were trimmed by 6 bases and 5 bases, with 7 bases remaining between them. The CDR3 is made up of 10 amino acids.